A single TCR beta chain is shown here with its context. Antigen unknown. Libraries were prepared by immunoSEQ multiplex PCR; TCRdb keeps only in-frame clonotypes and omits some of them. The table lists 60,000 or so clones, roughly 88% of them singletons, with 2.4% in the top ten. The data belong to a study of OX40 agonist ivuxolimab in advanced cancers. Study at large: Enrollees could have had prior anti-PD-1, anti-PD-L1 or anti-CTLA-4 therapy, which 30% to 50% had received. Whole-study findings and limits: Antigen specificity of clonally expanded peripheral T cells was not established.

CDR3 length equals 15 residues. Germline trimming cut 4 bases from V and 5 bases from J; bases unmatched to any gene: 9. CDR1 and CDR2 (germline): MNHNS, SASEGT. This TCR was sampled from an adult with an advanced solid tumor such as melanoma, head and neck, liver or kidney cancer. The sequencing used CD4+ or CD8+ T cells sorted from blood, collected in a trial of the OX40 agonist ivuxolimab. The chain combines TRBV6-1 with TRBJ2-5, with 8 positions matching TRBD2. In DNA form, the CDR3 reads TGTGCCAGCAGTGGTGACGGGGGGGCATGGGAGACCCAGTACTTC. It encodes CASSGDGGAWETQYF.